These 18 T cell receptor beta chains share one sample of origin, sequenced in a study of blood T cell repertoires in COVID-19. Sequencing was performed with immunoSEQ multiplex PCR; in TCRdb, only in-frame clones are kept and a portion is missing. The sample shows some 150,000 clones, 80% to 90% of them seen only once. The specimen sequenced was peripheral blood. The receptor source for this set is a woman between 40 and 50 years old with acute or convalescent COVID-19.

This clone appeared once. CDR3 sequence: CASRHGLEQFF. In nucleotides, the CDR3 is TGTGCCAGCAGGCACGGGTTGGAGCAGTTCTTC. V and J are TRBV21-1 and TRBJ2-1; the table's D call, TRBD2, has no DNA check behind it. TRBV21-1 constitutes a pseudogene. The CDR3 spans 11 residues.

The chain's CDR3 is CASRRQGGGELFF. For the CDR3, the DNA is TGTGCCAGCAGGCGACAGGGGGGCGGGGAGCTGTTTTTT. The rearrangement links TRBV6-5 to TRBJ2-2; 9 bases fit TRBD1. Trimming at V came to 6 bases and at J to 7 bases, leaving 3 bases not matched to a gene. This CDR3 contains 13 residues. The germline gives CDR1 MNHEY, CDR2 SVGAGI.

This clone was observed once. The V gene is TRBV19, the J gene TRBJ2-2, with D perhaps TRBD1 (5 bases). Germline V CDR1 and CDR2: LNHDA, SQIVND (reference sequence). V gave up 10 bases and J gave up 1 base, with 16 bases separating them. The CDR3 runs to 15 residues. The CDR3 region has the DNA TGTGCCACCCGAGACAGCCCCTGGAACACCGGGGAGCTGTTTTTT. It yields the protein CATRDSPWNTGELFF.

The gene calls are TRBV5-1 and TRBJ2-3; TRBD1 matches at 8 bases. V dropped 4 bases and J dropped 5; count of bases not matched to a gene: 6. The CDR3 extends over 14 amino acids. From germline, CDR1 is SGHRS and CDR2 YFSETQ. CDR3 protein: CASSGGQAEDTQYF. Here the CDR3 DNA reads TGCGCCAGCAGCGGGGGACAGGCGGAAGATACGCAGTATTTT.

The chain couples TRBV19 to TRBJ2-3, with 9 bases fitting TRBD1. CDR1 LNHDA and CDR2 SQIVND come from the germline V gene (reference sequence). The CDR3 loop spans 17 amino acids. With 2 bases clipped from V and 1 base from J, the junction kept 7 bases outside the gene matches. Written as DNA, the CDR3 is TGTGCCAGTAGTATATCCGGACAGGGGAAGGGCACAGATACGCAGTATTTT. Translation: CASSISGQGKGTDTQYF.

This clone has only one observation. The chain carries TRBV12-5 and TRBJ2-1, with 11 bases matching TRBD2. Germline CDR1 and CDR2: LGHNT and FRNRAP. This CDR3 is built from 17 residues. J gave up 7 bases and V 6 bases, and 14 bases lay outside the gene matches. The CDR3 DNA reads as TGTGCTAGTGGCATTGGGGACCCGGGACTAGCGGTTAATGAGCAGTTCTTC. The encoded protein is CASGIGDPGLAVNEQFF.

This sequence joins TRBV16 and TRBJ1-3; TRBD1 matches at 9 bases. CDR1 and CDR2 (germline): KGHSY, FQNENV. V trimming: 4 bases; J trimming: 4 bases; junction bases outside the gene matches: 8. CDR3 length equals 16 residues. Here the CDR3 reads CASSLQQGAVGNTIYF. The CDR3 DNA is TGTGCCAGCAGCCTTCAACAGGGGGCGGTCGGAAACACCATATATTTT.

The V gene is TRBV24-1, the J gene TRBJ2-2, with TRBD1 matching over 8 bases. J gave up 4 bases and V 9 bases, and 6 bases lay outside the gene matches. Per germline, CDR1 KGHDR and CDR2 SFDVKD. This CDR3 has 14 amino acids. The CDR3 loop reads CATSYRGSTGELFF. The CDR3 DNA is TGTGCCACCTCCTACAGGGGGAGCACCGGGGAGCTGTTTTTT.

This clone was found once. This sequence joins TRBV3-1 (or the pseudogene TRBV3-2) and TRBJ2-7, with a possible D match to TRBD2 (5 bases). This CDR3 is 13 amino acids long. Trimming took off 0 bases at V and 8 bases at J, with 11 bases between the two ends. Germline V gene data show CDR1 as LGHDT and CDR2 as YNNKEL (reference sequence). The CDR3 spells CASSQDEGTQQYF. DNA of the CDR3: TGTGCCAGCAGCCAAGATGAGGGAACTCAGCAGTACTTC.

As DNA, the CDR3 is TGTGCCTGGAAGACAGTGGGTAGCAATCAGCCCCAGCATTTT. Translation gives CAWKTVGSNQPQHF. This sequence joins TRBV30 and TRBJ1-5; possibly TRBD1 for D (5 bases). Trimming cost V 4 bases and J 0 bases, with 10 bases left between them. The CDR3 spans 14 residues. Germline V gives CDR1 GTSNPN, CDR2 SVGIG (reference sequence).

The sample holds one count of this clone. The chain has TRBV5-4 and TRBJ2-3; 8 nucleotides agree with TRBD1. There are 15 residues in the CDR3. The germline gives CDR1 SGHNT, CDR2 YYREEE (reference sequence). Germline trimming cut 4 bases from V and 3 bases from J; bases unmatched to any gene: 7. The CDR3 loop reads CASSDTGGLTDTQYF. The DNA for the CDR3 is TGTGCCAGCAGCGACACAGGGGGGTTGACAGATACGCAGTATTTT.

The chain uses TRBV7-9 and TRBJ1-1, with D perhaps TRBD1 (5 bases). The germline gives CDR1 SEHNR, CDR2 FQNEAQ (reference sequence). V was clipped by 4 bases and J by 1 base, with 13 bases between them. The CDR3 has 15 amino acids. CDR3 in DNA: TGTGCCAGCAGCTCAGAAGGGACTGCGAACACTGAAGCTTTCTTT. Encoded protein: CASSSEGTANTEAFF.

This chain uses TRBV4-2 with TRBJ2-7; 11 nucleotides agree with TRBD2. Germline V CDR1 and CDR2: LGHNA, YNFKEQ. V lost 0 bases, J lost 9 bases, and 7 bases stayed unmatched. The CDR3 has 15 residues. The CDR3 protein is CASSQELAGVRGQYF. The DNA of the CDR3 is TGTGCCAGCAGCCAAGAACTAGCGGGAGTTAGGGGGCAGTACTTC.

The chain is built from TRBV19 and TRBJ1-5; the match to TRBD1 covers 7 bases. V lost 3 bases and J lost 7; bases outside the gene matches: 9. This CDR3 region has 15 residues. Germline V gives CDR1 LNHDA, CDR2 SQIVND (reference sequence). CDR3 protein: CASSIFRGPQQPQHF. The CDR3 DNA sequence: TGTGCCAGTAGTATTTTTAGGGGGCCCCAACAGCCCCAGCATTTT.

The chain recombines TRBV14 with TRBJ2-2, with 12 positions matching TRBD2. Per the germline V gene, CDR1 is SGHDN and CDR2 is FVKESK. V lost 4 bases and J lost 6; bases outside the gene matches: 6. The CDR3 loop spans 16 amino acids. CDR3 residues: CASSPLAGGFAGELFF. CDR3 coding DNA: TGTGCCAGCAGCCCACTAGCGGGAGGTTTCGCCGGGGAGCTGTTTTTT.

The CDR3 sequence is CASSLTGTLDTRGYTF. CDR3 nucleotide sequence: TGTGCCAGCAGTTTAACCGGGACACTAGATACGAGGGGCTACACCTTC. This chain links TRBV6-5 with TRBJ1-2, with D possibly TRBD1 on 6 matching bases. Deletions cut 4 bases from V and 8 bases from J, with 23 bases between. This CDR3 spans 16 amino acids. Germline V CDR1 and CDR2: MNHEY, SVGAGI.

The chain combines TRBV6-5 with TRBJ1-5; D uncertain. The CDR3 extends over 12 amino acids. Germline CDR1 reads MNHEY; CDR2 reads SVGAGI. Trimming cost V 10 bases and J 4 bases, with 11 bases left between them. CDR3 sequence reads: CATARANQPQHF. The CDR3 bases are TGTGCCACCGCGCGGGCGAATCAGCCCCAGCATTTT.

The chain recombines TRBV7-9 with TRBJ2-6, with 10 bases lining up with TRBD1. V gave up 5 bases and J gave up 0 bases; unmatched junction bases: 4. Germline CDR1 reads SEHNR; CDR2 reads FQNEAQ (reference sequence). The CDR3 has 17 amino acids. CDR3 loop: CASSAGQGISGANVLTF. In nucleotides, the CDR3 is TGTGCCAGCAGCGCGGGACAGGGGATCTCTGGGGCCAACGTCCTGACTTTC.